This T cell receptor (beta chain) was captured by sequencing in a study of CD8+ T cells in alopecia areata. In the case of this clone: Its specificity is not known.

Sequencing templates came from extracted RNA that was reverse transcribed into cDNA. Produced via immunoSEQ multiplex PCR; TCRdb's table is partial and in-frame only. The repertoire has around 180,000 clones, around 64% of them found once; the top ten carry about 1.3%. Stated treatment: oral pan-JAK inhibitor, 5-10 mg twice daily. Study results and caveats: How baseline CD8+ expansion relates to response remains uncertain (there was one nonresponder). Resident alphabeta T-cell populations of normal skin are likewise subject to sequencing in scalp samples. The study found that many expanded lesional clones persisted in scalp and blood during tofacitinib.

V dropped 6 bases and J dropped 7; count of bases not matched to a gene: 10. The CDR3 consists of 13 residues. Germline CDR1 and CDR2: SQVTM and ANQGSEA. The specimen was CD4+ T cells sorted from blood, collected around week 49, from a patient treated with tofacitinib. The clonotype was recovered from a human donor with alopecia areata. This chain joins TRBV29-1 and TRBJ2-7, with 9 bases fitting TRBD1. The CDR3 DNA follows: TGCAGCGTGAGAAAACAGGGGGCAGGGGAGCAGTACTTC. Translation: CSVRKQGAGEQYF.